This T cell receptor (beta chain) appears in the sequencing data of a study of identical twins. There were only healthy Caucasians among the donors. The ends were cut back, 5 bases at V and 2 bases at J, with 11 bases in the middle. Germline V gene lookup returns CDR1 MNHEY and CDR2 SVGEGT. This CDR3 region has 14 residues. As for this clonotype: Antigen: not known.

Points from the study as a whole: Cross-sectional statistical analysis, not tracking of the same donors, underpinned the conclusions.

From the 5' RACE reads, TCRdb called clonotypes with MiXCR, one entry per CDR3 protein. The sample includes a few hundred thousand distinct CDR3 sequences, around 8% of them seen just once. These sequences were also reported in another study, on yellow fever vaccine responses in identical twins. That publication notes: Reportedly, the response of twins' T cells to the vaccine seemed partly convergent, partly personalized.

The chain couples TRBV6-2 or TRBV6-3 to TRBJ2-3, with TRBD2 as a possible D gene (5 bases). This clonotype originated in a woman between 18 and 29 years old in good health. The sample was CD8+ T cells sorted from blood. The CDR3 is CASSSGGDTDTQYF. In DNA form, the CDR3 reads TGTGCCAGCAGTAGCGGAGGTGACACAGATACGCAGTATTTT.